This T cell receptor beta chain was recorded in a study of cytomegalovirus exposure and HLA in healthy donors. Sequenced by immunoSEQ multiplex PCR; TCRdb stores in-frame clones only, minus some. The table records 80,000 to 100,000 clones, roughly nine tenths of them present only once. The CDR3 loop spans 14 amino acids. The germline gives CDR1 SNHLY, CDR2 FYNNEI. The V end lost 3 bases, the J end lost 1 base, and 9 bases lay between the germline ends. Overall study results and limits: There were about 160 TCR beta chains listed as cytomegalovirus-associated. Rarity characterized most TCR sequences, yet some public TCRs appeared in many donors.

Details on this clone: Its antigen is not identified.

Sequencing input: PBMCs. This TCR came from a woman aged 25 to 39 in good health and CMV-seronegative. The V call is TRBV2, the J call TRBJ2-5; D might be TRBD2 (5 bases). The CDR3 DNA reads TGTGCCAGCAGTGAGACTACACGCCAAGAGACCCAGTACTTC. This translates into CASSETTRQETQYF.